This T cell receptor beta chain is from a study of T cell responses to AZD1222 COVID-19 vaccine. Overall study findings and caveats: Just a handful of AZD1222 recipients were seropositive at baseline. Donor demographics were predominantly white British with a female majority; clonal diversity may be underestimated. CD4 TCRs linked to vaccination spanned spike, dominating at 160-218 and 743-854.

The repertoire was sequenced with immunoSEQ multiplex PCR; TCRdb's copy has only in-frame clones and lacks some. The sample has more than 75,000 clones, over 75% seen once. Samples with a second dose at about 4 or about 12 weeks were pooled together. Looked up from germline, CDR1 is MNHEY and CDR2 is SMNVEV (reference sequence). The CDR3 extends over 16 amino acids. V lost 7 bases to trimming and J lost 4 bases; unmatched junction nucleotides: 14. This clone was seen only once. Antigen specificity is unknown. Specimen: peripheral blood, collected 28 days after the second AZD1222 dose. The chain employs TRBV27 and TRBJ2-5; 8 bases agree with TRBD2. The source of this sequence is an adult who received the AZD1222 COVID-19 vaccine. The CDR3 is CASTPGGVLAGETQYF. CDR3 nucleotides: TGTGCCAGCACCCCCGGGGGGGTTTTGGCCGGAGAGACCCAGTACTTC.